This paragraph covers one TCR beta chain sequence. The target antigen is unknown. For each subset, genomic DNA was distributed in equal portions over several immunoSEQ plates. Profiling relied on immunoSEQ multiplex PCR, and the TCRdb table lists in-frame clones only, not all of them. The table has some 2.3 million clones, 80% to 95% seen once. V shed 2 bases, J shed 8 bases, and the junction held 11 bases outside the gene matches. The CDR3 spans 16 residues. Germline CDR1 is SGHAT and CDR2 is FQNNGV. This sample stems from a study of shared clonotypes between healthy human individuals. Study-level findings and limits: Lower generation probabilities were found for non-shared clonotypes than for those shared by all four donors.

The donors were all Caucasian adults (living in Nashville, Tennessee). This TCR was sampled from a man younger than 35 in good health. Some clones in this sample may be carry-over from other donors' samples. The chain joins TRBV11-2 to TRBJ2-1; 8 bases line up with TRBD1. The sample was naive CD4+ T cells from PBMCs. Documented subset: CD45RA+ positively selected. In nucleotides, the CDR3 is TGTGCCAGCAGCTTATACAGGGGGGAACTATTGGATGAGCAGTTCTTC. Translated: CASSLYRGELLDEQFF.